These 5 T cell receptor beta chains were all obtained from the same sample, sequenced in a study of blood T cell repertoires in COVID-19. Using immunoSEQ multiplex PCR, the repertoire was profiled, and TCRdb retains in-frame clones only, with some absent. Among about 150,000 clones listed, 65% to 90% were seen once. Sequenced sample: peripheral blood. Every receptor here comes from a woman in her fifties or sixties in a cohort sampled during active or convalescent COVID-19.

The chain couples TRBV29-1 to TRBJ1-2; 8 nucleotides match TRBD1. This CDR3 is 14 amino acids long. From germline, CDR1 is SQVTM and CDR2 ANQGSEA. V shed 7 bases and J 4 bases; nucleotides not matched to a gene: 11. This CDR3 reads CSAYDRGQVYGYTF. CDR3 DNA sequence: TGCAGCGCTTATGACAGGGGTCAGGTCTATGGCTACACCTTC. Full variable domain (missing parts from reference TRBV29-1 and TRBJ1-2): SAVISQKPSRDICQRGTSLTIQCQVDSQVTMMFWYRQQPGQSLTLIATANQGSEATYESGFVIDKFPISRPNLTFSTLTVSNMSPEDSSIYLCSAYDRGQVYGYTFGSGTRLTVV.

V usage is TRBV5-1 and J usage is TRBJ2-1; tentative D call: TRBD1 (5 bases). V was pared by 2 bases and J by 7 bases, with 13 bases between. This CDR3 is built from 14 residues. Germline CDR1 SGHRS, CDR2 YFSETQ. CDR3 in amino acids: CASSFSTGSNEQFF. The DNA of the CDR3 is TGCGCCAGCAGCTTTAGTACAGGTTCAAATGAGCAGTTCTTC.

Here the CDR3 DNA reads TGTGCCAGCAGGGCCCCCATTGTGAACCAGCAGTTCTTC. As protein: CASRAPIVNQQFF. V and J are TRBV6-5 and TRBJ2-1; no definite D call. Trimming pared 6 bases from V and 11 bases from J, leaving 17 bases between. The germline V gene encodes CDR1 MNHEY and CDR2 SVGAGI. The CDR3 is made up of 13 amino acids.

This clone appeared once. V is TRBV20-1 and J is TRBJ1-2; D not certain. This CDR3 has 11 amino acids. The germline V gene encodes CDR1 DFQATT and CDR2 SNEGSKA (reference sequence). The V gene lost 5 bases and the J gene lost 4 bases, with 8 bases spanning the gap. The CDR3 protein is CSASIPYGYTF. For the CDR3, the DNA is TGCAGTGCTTCTATCCCCTATGGCTACACCTTC.

V gene TRBV19 combines with J gene TRBJ2-2, with 10 bases aligning to TRBD2. The CDR3 loop spans 14 amino acids. The ends lost 10 bases at V and 1 base at J; junction bases unmatched: 3. The V gene's germline CDR1 is LNHDA and CDR2 SQIVND (reference sequence). DNA of the CDR3: TGTGCCACCCCTAGCGGGGGGAACACCGGGGAGCTGTTTTTT. This gives the protein CATPSGGNTGELFF.